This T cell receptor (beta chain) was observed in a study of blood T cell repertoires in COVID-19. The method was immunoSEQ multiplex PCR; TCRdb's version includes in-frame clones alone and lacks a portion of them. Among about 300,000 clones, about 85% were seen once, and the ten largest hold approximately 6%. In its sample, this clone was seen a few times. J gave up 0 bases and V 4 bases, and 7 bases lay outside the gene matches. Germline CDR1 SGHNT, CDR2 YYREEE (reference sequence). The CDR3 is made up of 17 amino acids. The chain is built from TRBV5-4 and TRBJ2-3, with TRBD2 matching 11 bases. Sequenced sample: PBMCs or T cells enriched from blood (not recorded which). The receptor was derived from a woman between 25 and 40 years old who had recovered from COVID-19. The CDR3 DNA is TGTGCCAGCAGCGGGCCTCTAGCGGGGGGTAGCACAGATACGCAGTATTTT. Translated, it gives CASSGPLAGGSTDTQYF.